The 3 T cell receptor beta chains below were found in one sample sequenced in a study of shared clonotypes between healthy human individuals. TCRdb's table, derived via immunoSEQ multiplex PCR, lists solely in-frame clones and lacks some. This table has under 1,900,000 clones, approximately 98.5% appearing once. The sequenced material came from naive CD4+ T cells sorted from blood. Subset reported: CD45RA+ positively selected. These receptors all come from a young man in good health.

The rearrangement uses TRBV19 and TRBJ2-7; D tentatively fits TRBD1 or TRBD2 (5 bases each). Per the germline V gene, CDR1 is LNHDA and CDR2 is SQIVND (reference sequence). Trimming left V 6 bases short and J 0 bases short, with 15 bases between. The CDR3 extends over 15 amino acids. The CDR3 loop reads CASSPPGRHSYEQYF. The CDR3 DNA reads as TGTGCCAGTAGCCCCCCGGGACGCCACTCCTACGAGCAGTACTTC. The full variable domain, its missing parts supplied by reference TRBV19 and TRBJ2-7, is DGGITQSPKYLFRKEGQNVTLSCEQNLNHDAMYWYRQDPGQGLRLIYYSQIVNDFQKGDIAEGYSVSREKKESFPLTVTSAQKNPTAFYLCASSPPGRHSYEQYFGPGTRLTVT.

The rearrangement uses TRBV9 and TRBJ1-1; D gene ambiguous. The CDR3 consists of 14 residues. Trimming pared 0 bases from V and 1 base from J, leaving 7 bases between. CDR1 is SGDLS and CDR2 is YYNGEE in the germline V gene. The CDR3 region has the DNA TGTGCCAGCAGCGTAGTCGAGGGGAACACTGAAGCTTTCTTT. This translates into CASSVVEGNTEAFF.

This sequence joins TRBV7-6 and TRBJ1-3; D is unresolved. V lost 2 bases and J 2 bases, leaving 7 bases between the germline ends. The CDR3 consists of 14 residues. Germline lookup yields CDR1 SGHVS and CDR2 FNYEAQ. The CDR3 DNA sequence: TGTGCCAGCAGCTTATTCTCGGCTGGAAACACCATATATTTT. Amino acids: CASSLFSAGNTIYF.